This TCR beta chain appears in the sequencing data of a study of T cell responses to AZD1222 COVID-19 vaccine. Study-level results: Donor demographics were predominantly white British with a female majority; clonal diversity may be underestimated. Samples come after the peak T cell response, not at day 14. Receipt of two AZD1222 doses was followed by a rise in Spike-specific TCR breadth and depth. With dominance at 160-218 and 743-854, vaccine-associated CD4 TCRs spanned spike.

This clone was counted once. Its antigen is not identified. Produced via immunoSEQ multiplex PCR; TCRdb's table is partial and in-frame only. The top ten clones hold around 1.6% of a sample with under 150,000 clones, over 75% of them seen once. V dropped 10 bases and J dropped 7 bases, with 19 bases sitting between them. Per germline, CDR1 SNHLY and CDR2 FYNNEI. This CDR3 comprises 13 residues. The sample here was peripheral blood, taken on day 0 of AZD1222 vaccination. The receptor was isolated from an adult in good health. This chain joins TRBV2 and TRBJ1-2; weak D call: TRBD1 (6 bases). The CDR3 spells CATPMLGGSGYTF. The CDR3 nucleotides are TGTGCCACCCCAATGTTGGGGGGCAGTGGCTACACCTTC.